The clone carrying this T cell receptor beta chain appeared many times. These data come from a study of T cells in Graves' hyperthyroidism and ophthalmopathy. The germline CDR1 and CDR2 sequences are SNHLY and FYNNEI. The CDR3 has 15 amino acids. V trimming: 1 base; J trimming: 7 bases; junction bases outside the gene matches: 5. Together with thyroid ultrasound, orbital computed tomography, serum thyroxine and TRAb, clinical symptoms were used for diagnoses. TCR beta CDR3 sequences were amplified from RNA transcripts. Using the HTBI primer set, a first-round RT-PCR was run on the TCR CDR3. TCRdb passed the multiplex PCR reads through MiXCR, listing each CDR3 protein once. Of roughly 350,000 distinct CDR3 sequences listed, approximately 14% are singletons.

This sequence was found in a woman aged 30 to 39 with Graves' ophthalmopathy. Sequencing input: blood. The gene calls are TRBV2 and TRBJ2-1; 9 bases are shared with TRBD2. CDR3 in amino acids: CASSEGAGGPNEQFF. The DNA of the CDR3 is TGTGCCAGCAGTGAAGGGGCGGGGGGGCCTAATGAGCAGTTCTTC.